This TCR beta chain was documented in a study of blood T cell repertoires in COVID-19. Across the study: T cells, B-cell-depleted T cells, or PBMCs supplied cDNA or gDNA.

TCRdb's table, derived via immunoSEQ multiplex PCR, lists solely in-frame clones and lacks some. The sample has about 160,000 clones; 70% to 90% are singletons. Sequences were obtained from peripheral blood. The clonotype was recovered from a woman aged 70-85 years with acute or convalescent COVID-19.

The CDR3: CASSMDRAGDLTGELFF. The CDR3 DNA follows: TGTGCCAGTAGTATGGATCGGGCGGGAGACCTCACCGGGGAGCTGTTTTTT. The V call is TRBV19, the J call TRBJ2-2; 7 bases map to TRBD2. The CDR3 is 17 residues long. V was clipped by 3 bases and J by 4 bases; unmatched bases: 11. Germline V gene data show CDR1 as LNHDA and CDR2 as SQIVND (reference sequence).